This T cell receptor (beta chain) was captured by sequencing in a study of blood T cell repertoires in COVID-19. Background on the study: Sites in the United States, Italy and Spain provided acute and convalescent COVID-19 samples. The cDNA or gDNA used as material had been derived from T cells, B-cell-depleted T cells, or PBMCs.

This clone was observed a handful of times. As processed by the authors: The assay estimated nucleated cells by amplifying reference gene primers. Produced via immunoSEQ multiplex PCR; TCRdb's table is partial and in-frame only. That table gives V, J and clone size, and the DNA gave D and trimming. Of about 66,000 clones listed, roughly 82% are singletons. This CDR3 spans 16 amino acids. From germline, CDR1 is KGHSH and CDR2 LQKENI. Trimming removed 4 bases at V and 5 bases at J, with 18 bases between. This TCR derives from a man aged 55 to 70 with acute or convalescent COVID-19. Sequences were obtained from peripheral blood. J is TRBJ2-1 and V is TRBV18; weak D call: TRBD1 (7 bases). CDR3 DNA sequence: TGTGCCAGCTCACGGGCGGGACAGATCTCGGACAATGAGCAGTTCTTC. Protein: CASSRAGQISDNEQFF.